This passage covers 14 T cell receptor beta chains from one sample sequenced in a study of cytomegalovirus exposure and HLA in healthy donors. PCR used 60 Vbeta primers and 13 Jbeta primers. Repertoires were generated with immunoSEQ multiplex PCR, while TCRdb's copy carries only in-frame clones and drops some. The repertoire holds 100,000 to 150,000 clones, with 80% as singletons. Sequenced material: PBMCs. These receptors were taken from a man aged 25-40 years in good health and CMV-seronegative.

This clone was seen just once. This chain joins TRBV10-1 and TRBJ2-5, with TRBD1 identical over 10 bases. The assigned J gene may be wrong: the sequence end matches TRBJ2-7 better. The CDR3 contains 13 residues. The germline gives CDR1 WNHNN, CDR2 SYGVQD (reference sequence). The chain's CDR3 is CASSGDRGYEQYF. CDR3 DNA sequence: TGCGCCAGCAGTGGGGACAGGGGTTACGAGCAGTACTTC.

This rearrangement joins TRBV19 to TRBJ2-7, with 8 bases fitting TRBD2. The germline gives CDR1 LNHDA, CDR2 SQIVND (reference sequence). This CDR3 comprises 13 residues. Trimming removed 6 bases from V and 4 bases from J; junction bases left unmatched: 5. The DNA for the CDR3 is TGTGCCAGTAGCCCCGGGACTAGGTACGAGCAGTACTTC. It specifies CASSPGTRYEQYF. Together with reference TRBV19 and TRBJ2-7, the CDR3 gives the full variable domain: DGGITQSPKYLFRKEGQNVTLSCEQNLNHDAMYWYRQDPGQGLRLIYYSQIVNDFQKGDIAEGYSVSREKKESFPLTVTSAQKNPTAFYLCASSPGTRYEQYFGPGTRLTVT.

This chain joins TRBV27 and TRBJ1-5; 8 bases line up with TRBD1. Germline V gene sequence: CDR1 MNHEY, CDR2 SMNVEV (reference sequence). This CDR3 comprises 17 residues. Trimming removed 2 bases from V and 9 bases from J; junction bases left unmatched: 15. The CDR3: CASSLGWSGGDYPPQHF. CDR3 bases: TGTGCCAGCAGTTTAGGCTGGTCAGGGGGCGATTATCCGCCCCAGCATTTT.

This sequence joins TRBV9 and TRBJ1-5; tentative D call: TRBD1 (5 bases). The V end lost 0 bases, the J end lost 9 bases, and 16 bases lay between the germline ends. The CDR3 extends over 15 amino acids. Germline V lookup: CDR1 SGDLS, CDR2 YYNGEE. CDR3 in DNA: TGTGCCAGCAGCGTAGAGGCAGGGCCAGAGTTGCCCCAGCATTTT. Its protein product is CASSVEAGPELPQHF.

The rearrangement joins TRBV25-1 to TRBJ2-1; 10 bases fit TRBD2. The CDR3 consists of 18 residues. The trim removed 3 bases at V and 0 bases at J, leaving 8 bases unmatched. The germline gives CDR1 MGHDK, CDR2 SYGVNS. CDR3: CASSESRLAGSSYNEQFF. The CDR3 DNA is TGTGCCAGCAGTGAGTCGAGACTAGCGGGTAGCTCCTACAATGAGCAGTTCTTC.

The V call is TRBV7-9, the J call TRBJ2-7; 10 positions match TRBD2. This CDR3 spans 15 amino acids. Germline values: CDR1 SEHNR, CDR2 FQNEAQ (reference sequence). The J segment lost 0 bases and the V segment lost 4 bases, leaving 3 bases of the junction unmatched. The CDR3 DNA is TGTGCCAGCAGCTCGACTAGCGGGTTCTCCTACGAGCAGTACTTC. Translation gives CASSSTSGFSYEQYF.

In this sample, this clone turned up a few times. The rearrangement joins TRBV28 to TRBJ2-1; a possible D gene is TRBD2 (6 bases). The length of the CDR3 is 16 residues. Per the germline V gene, CDR1 is MDHEN and CDR2 is SYDVKM. The germline V and J ends were trimmed by 4 bases and 2 bases, with 15 bases remaining between them. CDR3 protein: CASSSYSGGAYNEQFF. DNA of the CDR3: TGTGCCAGCAGTTCCTATAGCGGCGGCGCCTACAATGAGCAGTTCTTC.

V is TRBV6-5 and J is TRBJ1-5; possibly TRBD1 for D (5 bases). Trimming pared 5 bases from V and 4 bases from J, leaving 12 bases between. There are 14 residues in the CDR3. Germline V gene sequence: CDR1 MNHEY, CDR2 SVGAGI. CDR3 bases: TGTGCCAGCAGTGGGGGGTATCGTAATCAGCCCCAGCATTTT. Protein: CASSGGYRNQPQHF.

The gene calls are TRBV7-2 and TRBJ1-2; 9 bases match TRBD1. CDR1 and CDR2 (germline): SGHTA, FQGNSA. The J segment lost 7 bases and the V segment lost 1 base, leaving 7 bases of the junction unmatched. The CDR3 has 15 amino acids. The CDR3 sequence: CASSLERTGALGYTF. For the CDR3, the DNA is TGTGCCAGCAGCTTAGAGCGGACAGGGGCACTTGGCTACACCTTC.

This clone was counted a few times. This chain uses TRBV30 with TRBJ1-4; D is unresolved. Deletions cut 3 bases from V and 8 bases from J, with 10 bases between. The V gene's germline CDR1 is GTSNPN and CDR2 SVGIG (reference sequence). This CDR3 has 12 residues. The CDR3 loop is CAWSWRGEKLFF. Here the CDR3 DNA reads TGTGCCTGGAGCTGGAGAGGGGAAAAACTGTTTTTT. Variable domain in full (rest from reference TRBV30 and TRBJ1-4): SQTIHQWPATLVQPVGSPLSLECTVEGTSNPNLYWYRQAAGRGLQLLFYSVGIGQISSEVPQNLSASRPQDRQFILSSKKLLLSDSGFYLCAWSWRGEKLFFGSGTQLSVL.

This chain uses TRBV2 with TRBJ2-7; D gene uncertain. The V gene lost 6 bases and the J gene lost 6 bases, with 9 bases spanning the gap. Germline assignment: CDR1 SNHLY and CDR2 FYNNEI. The length of the CDR3 is 11 residues. The CDR3 bases are TGTGCCAGCAGCTCAGGTCGCGAGCAGTACTTC. It is translated as CASSSGREQYF.

V and J are TRBV9 and TRBJ2-1; 12 nucleotides align to TRBD2. Germline V gene data show CDR1 as SGDLS and CDR2 as YYNGEE. V dropped 0 bases and J dropped 1; count of bases not matched to a gene: 11. This CDR3 spans 20 amino acids. The DNA for the CDR3 is TGTGCCAGCAGCGTAGCACTCCTAGCGGGAGGGCCATGGTCCTACAATGAGCAGTTCTTC. Translation: CASSVALLAGGPWSYNEQFF.

The rearrangement links TRBV29-1 to TRBJ1-2; D is ambiguous. The V end was cut by 0 bases, the J end by 6 bases, with 14 bases between. This CDR3 is built from 14 residues. Germline V lookup: CDR1 SQVTM, CDR2 ANQGSEA. The chain's CDR3 is CSVEDLDLGNGYTF. Written as DNA, the CDR3 is TGCAGCGTTGAAGATCTTGACCTCGGGAATGGCTACACCTTC.

In the case of this clone: Its ends do not fully match the called genes, so a read error is possible. This chain uses TRBV7-9 with TRBJ2-7; 8 nucleotides line up with TRBD1. The CDR3 sequence is 16 residues long. Germline V gene lookup returns CDR1 SEHNR and CDR2 FQNEAQ (reference sequence). DNA for the CDR3: TGTTCCAGCAGCTTAGACAGGGGACCCCCTCCCTACGAGCAGTACTTC. As protein: CSSSLDRGPPPYEQYF.